The 20 T cell receptor beta chains below were found in one sample sequenced in a study of cytomegalovirus exposure and HLA in healthy donors. The primer mix had 60 Vbeta and 13 Jbeta primers. Data came from immunoSEQ multiplex PCR; TCRdb stores just in-frame clones and leaves some out. Among 90,000 to 140,000 clones listed, over 9.5% were seen once. Sequenced: PBMCs. The receptors come from a man aged 35 to 55 in good health and CMV-seropositive.

This clone was seen only a few times. This rearrangement joins TRBV28 to TRBJ1-5; 8 bases are shared with TRBD1. This CDR3 contains 15 residues. V was pared by 5 bases and J by 1 base, with 4 bases of the junction left unmatched. Per germline, CDR1 MDHEN and CDR2 SYDVKM. The DNA of the CDR3 is TGTGCCAGCAGTGGACAGGGAGGAAGCAATCAGCCCCAGCATTTT. This codes for CASSGQGGSNQPQHF.

V gene TRBV30 combines with J gene TRBJ1-3, with 9 bases identical to TRBD1. The CDR3 contains 15 residues. Trimming at V came to 0 bases and at J to 5 bases, leaving 5 bases not matched to a gene. The germline CDR1 and CDR2 sequences are GTSNPN and SVGIG (reference sequence). The CDR3 DNA reads TGTGCCTGGAGTGTGCGGGACAGGGCCCGAAACACCATATATTTT. It translates to CAWSVRDRARNTIYF. The whole variable domain, filled in from reference TRBV30 and TRBJ1-3, reads SQTIHQWPATLVQPVGSPLSLECTVEGTSNPNLYWYRQAAGRGLQLLFYSVGIGQISSEVPQNLSASRPQDRQFILSSKKLLLSDSGFYLCAWSVRDRARNTIYFGEGSWLTVV.

This clone was detected only a few times. The chain uses TRBV25-1 and TRBJ2-3; D perhaps matches TRBD2 (6 bases). Trimming took off 2 bases at V and 3 bases at J, with 6 bases between the two ends. The CDR3 length is 13 residues. Germline assignment: CDR1 MGHDK and CDR2 SYGVNS. The CDR3 here is CASSELATDTQYF. DNA of the CDR3: TGTGCCAGCAGTGAACTAGCGACAGATACGCAGTATTTT. The full variable domain, completed using reference TRBV25-1 and TRBJ2-3, is EADIYQTPRYLVIGTGKKITLECSQTMGHDKMYWYQQDPGMELHLIHYSYGVNSTEKGDLSSESTVSRIRTEHFPLTLESARPSHTSQYLCASSELATDTQYFGPGTRLTVL.

The V and J genes are TRBV10-2 and TRBJ2-1; D is unclear. The CDR3 is 16 residues long. Per the germline V gene, CDR1 is WSHSY and CDR2 is SAAADI. Trimming took 0 bases from V and 5 from J, leaving 14 bases between them. The CDR3 loop reads CASSESRSSGHNEQFF. CDR3 coding DNA: TGCGCCAGCAGTGAGTCGCGTAGTTCTGGGCACAATGAGCAGTTCTTC.

The J gene is TRBJ2-3, the V gene TRBV2; TRBD2 agrees at 13 bases. After removal of 3 bases from V and 2 bases from J, the junction contained 5 bases not matched to a gene. The length of the CDR3 is 17 residues. Germline loops: CDR1 SNHLY, CDR2 FYNNEI. CDR3 sequence reads: CASSDPGLAGHTDTQYF. The CDR3 region has the DNA TGTGCCAGCAGTGACCCGGGACTAGCGGGACACACAGATACGCAGTATTTT.

The chain carries TRBV27 and TRBJ1-5; D is undetermined. This CDR3 spans 13 amino acids. CDR1 and CDR2 (germline): MNHEY, SMNVEV (reference sequence). V lost 2 bases and J 7 bases, leaving 9 bases between the germline ends. CDR3 sequence: CASSLNLEQPQHF. Written as DNA, the CDR3 is TGTGCCAGCAGTTTAAACCTGGAGCAGCCCCAGCATTTT.

The chain employs TRBV7-9 and TRBJ1-2; 8 nucleotides align to TRBD1. CDR3 length: 15 amino acids. Trimming removed 5 bases from V and 4 bases from J; junction bases left unmatched: 9. Per germline, CDR1 SEHNR and CDR2 FQNEAQ (reference sequence). CDR3 in amino acids: CASSPWGQAAYGYTF. The CDR3 DNA sequence: TGTGCCAGCAGCCCGTGGGGACAGGCCGCCTATGGCTACACCTTC.

The chain couples TRBV7-9 to TRBJ1-5; D remains unclear. The CDR3 contains 16 residues. The V gene's germline CDR1 is SEHNR and CDR2 FQNEAQ (reference sequence). With 0 bases removed from V and 0 bases from J, the gap between germline ends came to 9 bases. CDR3 bases: TGTGCCAGCAGCTTAGCGTTGGGAGATAGCAATCAGCCCCAGCATTTT. Protein: CASSLALGDSNQPQHF.

J is TRBJ1-5 and V is TRBV5-8; 7 bases agree with TRBD1. This CDR3 comprises 13 residues. CDR1 SGHTS and CDR2 YDEGEE come from the germline V gene. V gave up 4 bases and J gave up 7 bases; unmatched junction bases: 5. The CDR3 sequence: CASSTKGGQPQHF. The CDR3 DNA is TGTGCCAGCAGCACCAAAGGGGGCCAGCCCCAGCATTTT.

This chain links TRBV7-7 with TRBJ2-3; 9 positions match TRBD1. The germline V gene encodes CDR1 SSHAT and CDR2 FNYEAQ (reference sequence). The J segment lost 4 bases and the V segment lost 5 bases, leaving 7 bases of the junction unmatched. This CDR3 is 15 amino acids long. In nucleotides, the CDR3 is TGTGCCAGCAGCGCCGCCGGGACAGGGCCAGATACGCAGTATTTT. The encoded protein is CASSAAGTGPDTQYF.

This clone was counted between two and nine times. The CDR3 nucleotides read TGCGCCAGCAGCCGAACAGGAGCATACAATGAGCAGTTCTTC. The encoded protein is CASSRTGAYNEQFF. V gene TRBV4-1 combines with J gene TRBJ2-1; TRBD1 is a possible D gene (5 bases). Germline V lookup: CDR1 MGHRA, CDR2 YSYEKL. The CDR3 has 14 amino acids. V was shortened by 4 bases and J by 4 bases, with 11 bases between the two germline ends.

This chain joins TRBV6-5 and TRBJ2-2; no firm D call. Germline V gene data show CDR1 as MNHEY and CDR2 as SVGAGI. V gave up 6 bases and J gave up 6 bases, with 5 bases separating them. The CDR3 runs 11 residues. CDR3 sequence reads: CASRASGELFF. Here the CDR3 DNA reads TGTGCCAGCAGGGCATCCGGGGAGCTGTTTTTT.

This clone was observed a handful of times. The chain employs TRBV7-9 and TRBJ2-3; 9 bases map to TRBD2. CDR1 is SEHNR and CDR2 is FQNEAQ in the germline V gene (reference sequence). The CDR3 covers 16 residues. Losses at the gene ends were 4 bases for V and 2 bases for J; bases not matched to a gene: 7. Here the CDR3 reads CASSWRLAEYTDTQYF. The CDR3 nucleotides read TGTGCCAGCAGCTGGAGACTAGCGGAGTACACAGATACGCAGTATTTT. Complete variable domain (other parts from reference TRBV7-9 and TRBJ2-3): DTGVSQNPRHKITKRGQNVTFRCDPISEHNRLYWYRQTLGQGPEFLTYFQNEAQLEKSRLLSDRFSAERPKGSFSTLEIQRTEQGDSAMYLCASSWRLAEYTDTQYFGPGTRLTVL.

This clone was counted only a few times. The chain has TRBV4-1 and TRBJ2-7; 8 nucleotides line up with TRBD2. CDR1 MGHRA and CDR2 YSYEKL come from the germline V gene. The V segment lost 1 base and the J segment 4 bases; nucleotides outside the gene matches: 9. This CDR3 is built from 16 residues. Here the CDR3 reads CASSQVPSGSGYEQYF. The DNA for the CDR3 is TGCGCCAGCAGCCAAGTGCCTAGCGGGTCGGGGTACGAGCAGTACTTC.

There are a few counts of this clone. The V call is TRBV29-1, the J call TRBJ1-4, with TRBD1 as a possible D gene (6 bases). This CDR3 contains 11 residues. V dropped 5 bases and J dropped 7 bases, with 8 bases sitting between them. Germline CDR1 reads SQVTM; CDR2 reads ANQGSEA. CDR3 region: CSVQGPEKLFF. The CDR3, as DNA: TGCAGCGTTCAGGGGCCTGAAAAACTGTTTTTT.

This clone showed up just a few times. The chain links TRBV6-5 to TRBJ1-5, with 8 nucleotides matching TRBD1. Trimming at V came to 6 bases and at J to 7 bases, leaving 2 bases not matched to a gene. The CDR3 covers 12 residues. In germline, CDR1 is MNHEY, CDR2 SVGAGI. In nucleotides, the CDR3 is TGTGCCAGCAGACAGGGGGGACAGCCCCAGCATTTT. It yields the protein CASRQGGQPQHF.

The rearrangement joins TRBV6-6 to TRBJ1-5; D not resolved. Germline lookup yields CDR1 MNHNY and CDR2 SVGAGI (reference sequence). Trimming removed 7 bases at V and 5 bases at J, with 15 bases between. This CDR3 comprises 14 residues. CDR3 protein: CASTLGSGHQPQHF. The CDR3 DNA reads TGTGCCAGCACGTTGGGGAGCGGGCATCAGCCCCAGCATTTT.

This clone was observed a handful of times. The chain couples TRBV18 to TRBJ2-7, with D hard to call. The germline gives CDR1 KGHSH, CDR2 LQKENI. This CDR3 is 13 amino acids long. Trimming removed 2 bases from V and 6 bases from J, with 11 bases in between. The CDR3 DNA sequence: TGTGCCAGCTCACCAGTGGATCCAGGCGAGCAGTACTTC. Translation gives CASSPVDPGEQYF.

This clone was counted ten times or more. The V and J genes are TRBV19 and TRBJ2-3, with TRBD1 as a possible D gene (6 bases). The CDR3 is 18 amino acids. The germline CDR1 and CDR2 sequences are LNHDA and SQIVND (reference sequence). With 0 bases removed from V and 6 bases from J, the gap between germline ends came to 22 bases. The DNA for the CDR3 is TGTGCCAGTAGTATAGATGGGCCAGGGGCCGCGTTAATGGATACGCAGTATTTT. It specifies CASSIDGPGAALMDTQYF.

This clone was observed a few times. The gene calls are TRBV7-9 and TRBJ2-1; 8 positions match TRBD2. Germline CDR1 reads SEHNR; CDR2 reads FQNEAQ (reference sequence). Trimming at V came to 11 bases and at J to 9 bases, leaving 27 bases not matched to a gene. This CDR3 region has 18 residues. As DNA, the CDR3 is TGTGCCGCCAGCAGCTTATTAGATCGGGCGGGAGGTAAGCCTGAGCAGTTCTTC. It specifies CAASSLLDRAGGKPEQFF. Filled out from reference TRBV7-9 and TRBJ2-1, the complete variable domain reads DTGVSQNPRHKITKRGQNVTFRCDPISEHNRLYWYRQTLGQGPEFLTYFQNEAQLEKSRLLSDRFSAERPKGSFSTLEIQRTEQGDSAMYLCAASSLLDRAGGKPEQFFGPGTRLTVL.